This TCR beta chain appears in the sequencing data of a study of cytomegalovirus exposure and HLA in healthy donors. General study findings and limits: Later analysis revealed greater clonal expansion in HLA-associated TCR beta chains than in equally common others. Exclusion as indistinguishable affected some V segments, including TRBV6-2 and TRBV6-3.

The CDR3 sequence is 12 residues long. The germline V gene has CDR1 GTSNPN and CDR2 SVGIG (reference sequence). V was trimmed by 3 bases and J by 8 bases, leaving 8 bases between them. Donors had nominal health at sampling but likely had unrecorded immune exposures. Primers for the PCR totalled 60 Vbeta and 13 Jbeta. The repertoire was sequenced with immunoSEQ multiplex PCR; TCRdb's copy has only in-frame clones and lacks some. The sample lists approximately 150,000 clones, about 79% occurring once. This clone was counted between two and nine times. Its antigen is unidentified. This chain uses TRBV30 with TRBJ1-6; the D is unclear. Material: PBMCs. This clonotype was obtained from a male donor in good health and CMV-seronegative. The CDR3 region is CAWRWRDSPLHF. CDR3 coding DNA: TGTGCCTGGAGGTGGAGGGATTCACCCCTCCACTTT.